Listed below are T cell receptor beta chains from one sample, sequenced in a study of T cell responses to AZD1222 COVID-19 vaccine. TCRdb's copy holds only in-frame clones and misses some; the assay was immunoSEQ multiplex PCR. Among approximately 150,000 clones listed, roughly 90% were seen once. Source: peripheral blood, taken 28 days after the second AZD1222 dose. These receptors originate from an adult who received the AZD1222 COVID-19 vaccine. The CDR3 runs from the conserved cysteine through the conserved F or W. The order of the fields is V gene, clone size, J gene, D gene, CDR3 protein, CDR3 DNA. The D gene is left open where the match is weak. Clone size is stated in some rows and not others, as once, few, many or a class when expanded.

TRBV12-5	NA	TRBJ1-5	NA	CASGLAPTGDLDQPQHF	TGTGCTAGTGGTTTGGCTCCGACCGGGGATCTGGATCAGCCCCAGCATTTT
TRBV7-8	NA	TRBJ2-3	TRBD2	CASSPGGTGNTDTQYF	TGTGCCAGCAGCCCGGGGGGGACGGGTAACACAGATACGCAGTATTTT
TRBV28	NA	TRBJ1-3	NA	CASSFSTAPGNTIYF	TGTGCCAGCAGTTTCAGTACAGCCCCTGGAAACACCATATATTTT
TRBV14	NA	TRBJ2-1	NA	CASSQDTGSYNEQFF	TGTGCCAGCAGCCAAGATACAGGGTCCTACAATGAGCAGTTCTTC
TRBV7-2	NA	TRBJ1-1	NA	CASSRLSGVLNTEAFF	TGTGCCAGCAGCCGGTTGTCAGGAGTGTTGAACACTGAAGCTTTCTTT
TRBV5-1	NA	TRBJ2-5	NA	CASSVGAGRQETQYF	TGCGCCAGCAGCGTAGGAGCAGGGAGACAAGAGACCCAGTACTTC
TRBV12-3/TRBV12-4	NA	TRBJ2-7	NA	CASTPGGYEQYF	TGTGCCAGCACCCCTGGGGGATACGAGCAGTACTTC
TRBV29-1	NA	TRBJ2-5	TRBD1	CSVGDRSWETQYF	TGCAGCGTTGGGGACAGGTCGTGGGAGACCCAGTACTTC
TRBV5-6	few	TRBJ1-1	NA	CASSYGTSVSFF	TGTGCCAGCAGCTACGGGACGTCTGTATCTTTCTTT
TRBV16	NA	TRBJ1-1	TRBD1	CASSQTGEDTEAFF	TGTGCCAGCAGCCAGACAGGGGAGGACACTGAAGCTTTCTTT
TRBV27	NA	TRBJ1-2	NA	CASSKGDTGYTF	TGTGCCAGCAGTAAAGGGGACACTGGCTACACCTTC
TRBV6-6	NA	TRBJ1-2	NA	CASSPDTFFYGYTF	TGTGCCAGCAGTCCCGACACGTTTTTCTATGGCTACACCTTC
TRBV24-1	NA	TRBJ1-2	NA	CATSDAAGYTF	TGTGCCACCAGTGATGCCGCTGGCTACACCTTC
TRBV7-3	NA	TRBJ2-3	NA	CASSTGSTDTQYF	TGTGCCAGCAGCACAGGTAGCACAGATACGCAGTATTTT
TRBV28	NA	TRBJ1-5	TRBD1	CASSLSTGGRQPQHF	TGTGCCAGCAGTTTATCTACAGGGGGCCGTCAGCCCCAGCATTTT
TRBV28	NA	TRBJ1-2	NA	CASSFDSYGYTF	TGTGCCAGCAGTTTCGACAGCTATGGCTACACCTTC
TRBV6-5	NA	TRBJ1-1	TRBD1	CASSEDRGDTEAFF	TGTGCCAGCAGCGAGGACAGGGGAGACACTGAAGCTTTCTTT
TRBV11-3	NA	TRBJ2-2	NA	CATAVQVPPISELFF	TGTGCCACCGCGGTACAGGTCCCCCCAATATCGGAGCTGTTTTTT
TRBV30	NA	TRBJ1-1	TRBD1	CAWRVRGPAAFF	TGTGCCTGGAGGGTCAGGGGGCCTGCCGCTTTCTTT
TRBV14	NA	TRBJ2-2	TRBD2	CASSPLAGANTGELFF	TGTGCCAGCAGCCCTCTAGCGGGAGCGAACACCGGGGAGCTGTTTTTT
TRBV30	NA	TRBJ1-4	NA	CAWSVPSGNNEKLFF	TGTGCCTGGAGTGTCCCGTCAGGGAATAATGAAAAACTGTTTTTT